This TCR beta chain comes out of a study of cytomegalovirus exposure and HLA in healthy donors. Study at large: Earlier work reported around 110 million unique TCR beta sequences from about 190 million T cells.

The J segment lost 9 bases and the V segment lost 5 bases, leaving 9 bases of the junction unmatched. The CDR3 consists of 14 residues. Germline loops: CDR1 MNHNY, CDR2 SVGAGI (reference sequence). Study-level findings and limits: Researchers left out some V segments, among them TRBV6-2 and TRBV6-3, as indistinguishable. Apart from CMV serostatus, no immune exposure information was available.

This clone turned up a few times. Its antigen is unidentified. PCR amplification relied on 60 Vbeta primers (plus 13 Jbeta primers). The table came from immunoSEQ multiplex PCR; TCRdb's copy has only in-frame clones and leaves some out. The sample lists a few hundred thousand clones; about 86% were seen once. The chain couples TRBV6-6 to TRBJ1-5; 8 bases match TRBD1. The sample was PBMCs. The TCR originated in a woman aged 60-75 years in good health and CMV-seropositive. CDR3 sequence (DNA): TGTGCCAGCAGTCCACTACAGGGGGTAGGGCCCCAGCATTTT. Protein: CASSPLQGVGPQHF.